Shown below are 13 T cell receptor beta chains from a single sample sequenced in a study of T-cell reconstitution after alpha-beta-depleted transplantation in children. Whole-study findings and limits: By one year post-transplant, T-cell counts and diversity largely arose from T cells that were newly produced.

Antigens for these TCRs are unknown. TCRbeta library construction was performed incorporating unique molecular identifiers. One entry per CDR3 protein, called by TCRdb with MiXCR from the PCR reads. This sample has some 300,000 distinct CDR3 sequences, with over 7.5% found just once. The input for sequencing was peripheral blood, taken 360 days after TCRalphabeta/CD19-depleted stem cell transplant. These TCRs come from a female patient aged 2-9 years who had a stem cell transplant for Fanconi anemia, so the T cells may come from the graft donor.

This clonotype was counted ten times or more. The chain couples TRBV12-3 or TRBV12-4 to TRBJ2-3; possibly TRBD1 for D (5 bases). Trimming left V 8 bases short and J 0 bases short, with 12 bases between. CDR3 length: 14 amino acids. CDR3 DNA: TGTGCCAGCCTTGACAGCACCAGCACAGATACGCAGTATTTT. It yields the protein CASLDSTSTDTQYF.

The chain has TRBV29-1 and TRBJ2-7; possibly TRBD1 for D (5 bases). CDR1 and CDR2 from the germline V gene are SQVTM and ANQGSEA. CDR3 length: 13 residues. V dropped 6 bases and J dropped 2 bases, with 14 bases sitting between them. CDR3 loop: CSVEIDRAYEQYF. Written as DNA, the CDR3 is TGCAGCGTGGAAATCGACAGAGCCTACGAGCAGTACTTC.

This clonotype occurred many times. This sequence joins TRBV7-6 and TRBJ2-3; D perhaps matches TRBD1 (5 bases). V shed 5 bases and J shed 2 bases, with 11 bases lying between them. The CDR3 spans 14 residues. Germline V gene sequence: CDR1 SGHVS, CDR2 FNYEAQ. This chain's CDR3 is CASSKTANTDTQYF. The CDR3 nucleotides are TGTGCCAGCAGCAAGACAGCTAACACAGATACGCAGTATTTT.

The rearrangement uses TRBV6-1 and TRBJ1-5; possible D gene TRBD1, 6 bases. Germline values: CDR1 MNHNS, CDR2 SASEGT. V lost 6 bases and J 7 bases, leaving 13 bases between the germline ends. The CDR3 extends over 13 amino acids. The CDR3 loop is CASSRAGDQPQHF. The CDR3 bases are TGTGCCAGCAGCCGTGCAGGGGACCAGCCCCAGCATTTT.

This clonotype was seen repeatedly, ten times or more. The chain couples TRBV29-1 to TRBJ2-5; 11 bases agree with TRBD2. J was trimmed by 7 bases and V by 6 bases; bases with no gene match: 10. Germline loops: CDR1 SQVTM, CDR2 ANQGSEA. The CDR3 totals 14 residues. The CDR3 DNA sequence: TGCAGCGTCGGGCTAGCGGGGGGCGGAGGGACCCAGTACTTC. This encodes CSVGLAGGGGTQYF.

This clonotype was counted at least ten times. This chain connects TRBV28 to TRBJ2-3; 8 nucleotides match TRBD2. The CDR3 runs 15 residues. Losses at the gene ends were 10 bases for V and 6 bases for J; bases not matched to a gene: 15. From germline, CDR1 is MDHEN and CDR2 SYDVKM. The CDR3 DNA is TGTGCCACTACAAGACTAGCGTTTTCTTCCGATACGCAGTATTTT. It codes for CATTRLAFSSDTQYF.

This clonotype was observed at least ten times. The CDR3 spells CASNKRAANNEQFF. CDR3 nucleotide sequence: TGTGCCAGCAACAAACGGGCAGCCAACAATGAGCAGTTCTTC. V usage is TRBV21-1 and J usage is TRBJ2-1. TRBV21-1 counts as a pseudogene. This CDR3 contains 14 residues.

The table lists this clonotype with many counts. The J gene is TRBJ2-2, the V gene TRBV20-1; D is perhaps TRBD1 or TRBD2 (5 bases each). The V end was cut by 1 base, the J end by 2 bases, with 8 bases between. Germline CDR1 DFQATT, CDR2 SNEGSKA (reference sequence). The CDR3 is made up of 14 amino acids. DNA of the CDR3: TGCAGTGCTAGAGCGGGGCTCAACACCGGGGAGCTGTTTTTT. Translating gives CSARAGLNTGELFF.

Ten or more counts support this clonotype. The chain employs TRBV5-1 and TRBJ2-1, with D possibly being TRBD1 or TRBD2 (5 bases each). Trimming shortened V by 4 bases and J by 11 bases, and 19 bases separated the two germline ends. CDR1 and CDR2 (germline): SGHRS, YFSETQ. This CDR3 is 14 amino acids long. In DNA, the CDR3 is TGCGCCAGCAGCGACGGGACGGCGGGTCCTAAGCAGTTCTTC. Translating gives CASSDGTAGPKQFF. The variable domain in full, completed from reference TRBV5-1 and TRBJ2-1, reads KAGVTQTPRYLIKTRGQQVTLSCSPISGHRSVSWYQQTPGQGLQFLFEYFSETQRNKGNFPGRFSGRQFSNSRSEMNVSTLELGDSALYLCASSDGTAGPKQFFGPGTRLTVL.

This clonotype came up many times. This sequence joins TRBV29-1 and TRBJ1-2; TRBD1 aligns across 9 bases. Germline V gene lookup returns CDR1 SQVTM and CDR2 ANQGSEA. This CDR3 has 15 amino acids. V was pared by 0 bases and J by 6 bases, with 8 bases of the junction left unmatched. This CDR3 is CSVEDLPTGGHGYTF. For the CDR3, the DNA is TGCAGCGTTGAAGATCTCCCGACAGGGGGTCATGGCTACACCTTC.

This clonotype was picked up many times. The chain combines TRBV12-3 or TRBV12-4 with TRBJ2-2; TRBD2 aligns across 12 bases. The CDR3 loop spans 17 amino acids. V trimming: 6 bases; J trimming: 1 base; junction bases outside the gene matches: 6. CDR3 loop: CASRPSGGALNTGELFF. Written as DNA, the CDR3 is TGTGCCAGCAGACCTAGCGGGGGGGCTTTGAACACCGGGGAGCTGTTTTTT.

The chain combines TRBV5-5 with TRBJ1-3, with a possible D match to TRBD1 (5 bases). The CDR3 is made up of 14 amino acids. V gave up 1 base and J gave up 8 bases, with 13 bases separating them. Germline V gene lookup returns CDR1 SGHKS and CDR2 YYEKEE (reference sequence). The CDR3 protein is CASSLPARVDTIYF. The CDR3 DNA follows: TGTGCCAGCAGCTTGCCGGCCAGGGTAGACACCATATATTTT. The full variable domain, in which reference TRBV5-5 and TRBJ1-3 provide the parts outside the CDR3, is DAGVTQSPTHLIKTRGQQVTLRCSPISGHKSVSWYQQVLGQGPQFIFQYYEKEERGRGNFPDRFSARQFPNYSSELNVNALLLGDSALYLCASSLPARVDTIYFGEGSWLTVV.

This clonotype was seen repeatedly, ten times or more. The chain couples TRBV20-1 to TRBJ2-5; D is unresolved. The CDR3 extends over 12 amino acids. Trimming took off 6 bases at V and 0 bases at J, with 8 bases between the two ends. CDR1 and CDR2 (germline): DFQATT, SNEGSKA (reference sequence). CDR3 sequence: CSAAWNQETQYF. CDR3 nucleotide sequence: TGCAGTGCCGCTTGGAACCAAGAGACCCAGTACTTC.